This TCR beta chain emerged from a study of early T cells in non-severe SARS-CoV-2 infection. The ends were cut back, 3 bases at V and 10 bases at J, with 10 bases in the middle. The CDR3 length is 12 residues. TCRdb reprocessed the 5' RACE reads via MiXCR and lists one record per CDR3 protein. The sample shows about 130,000 distinct CDR3 sequences, under 15% of them seen only once. This TCR derives from an adult who was a healthcare worker with PCR-confirmed SARS-CoV-2 infection or an uninfected control (not recorded which). The rearrangement uses TRBV12-3 or TRBV12-4 and TRBJ2-1; no firm D call. The material sequenced was whole blood. CDR3 in amino acids: CASSLAPGEQFF. The CDR3 nucleotides are TGTGCCAGCAGTTTGGCCCCCGGAGAGCAGTTCTTC.